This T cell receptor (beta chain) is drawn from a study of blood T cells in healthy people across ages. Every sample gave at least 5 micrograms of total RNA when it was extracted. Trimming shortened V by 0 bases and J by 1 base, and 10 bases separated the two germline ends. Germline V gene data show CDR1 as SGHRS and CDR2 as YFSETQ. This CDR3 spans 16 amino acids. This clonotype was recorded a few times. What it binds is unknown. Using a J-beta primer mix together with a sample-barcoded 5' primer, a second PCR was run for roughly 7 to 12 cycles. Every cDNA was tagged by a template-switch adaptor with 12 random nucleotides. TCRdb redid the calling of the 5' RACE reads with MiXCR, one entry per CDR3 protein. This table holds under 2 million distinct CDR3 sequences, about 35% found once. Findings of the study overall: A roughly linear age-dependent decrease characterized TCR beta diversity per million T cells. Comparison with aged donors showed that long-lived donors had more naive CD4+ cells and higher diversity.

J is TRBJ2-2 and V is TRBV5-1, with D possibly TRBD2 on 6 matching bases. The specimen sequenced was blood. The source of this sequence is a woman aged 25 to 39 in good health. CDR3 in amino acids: CASSLVTGVNTGELFF. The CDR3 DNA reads TGCGCCAGCAGCTTGGTGACGGGGGTGAACACCGGGGAGCTGTTTTTT.